Following are 18 T cell receptor beta chains from one sample sequenced in a study of blood T cell repertoires in COVID-19. Clones were read by immunoSEQ multiplex PCR, and TCRdb kept only the in-frame ones, dropping some. Among just under 90,000 clones, more than 70% were seen once, and the ten largest hold roughly 2.8%. The source material was peripheral blood. The receptors were sampled from a woman of 80 years or more with acute or convalescent COVID-19.

The chain is built from TRBV7-9 and TRBJ2-7, with D perhaps matching TRBD2 (6 bases). The CDR3 contains 14 residues. Germline V lookup: CDR1 SEHNR, CDR2 FQNEAQ (reference sequence). Trimming took off 4 bases at V and 3 bases at J, with 13 bases between the two ends. This CDR3 is CASSSAGINYEQYF. CDR3 in DNA: TGTGCCAGCAGCTCGGCGGGGATAAACTACGAGCAGTACTTC.

V is TRBV9 and J is TRBJ2-1; 9 bases line up with TRBD2. Germline V gene sequence: CDR1 SGDLS, CDR2 YYNGEE. The CDR3 length is 16 residues. The V gene end was trimmed by 0 bases and the J gene end by 3 bases; junction bases not matched to a gene: 4. This CDR3 is CASSVAISGSYNEQFF. DNA for the CDR3: TGTGCCAGCAGCGTAGCGATTAGCGGGAGCTACAATGAGCAGTTCTTC.

This chain uses TRBV6-2 or TRBV6-3 with TRBJ1-5; TRBD1 is a possible D gene (5 bases). Looked up from germline, CDR1 is MNHEY and CDR2 is SVGEGT. V lost 6 bases and J 2 bases, leaving 17 bases between the germline ends. This CDR3 contains 16 residues. The CDR3, as DNA: TGTGCCAGCAGCCCCTGGGGGGACGGGGGCAATCAGCCCCAGCATTTT. Residues: CASSPWGDGGNQPQHF.

The chain combines TRBV5-1 with TRBJ1-5; D might be TRBD1 (6 bases). Germline CDR1 is SGHRS and CDR2 is YFSETQ. Trimming shortened V by 5 bases and J by 1 base, and 13 bases separated the two germline ends. The CDR3 spans 15 residues. The CDR3 sequence is CASSLDTGSNQPQHF. CDR3 bases: TGCGCCAGCAGTTTAGACACAGGGAGCAATCAGCCCCAGCATTTT.

The chain recombines TRBV4-3 with TRBJ2-1; TRBD2 aligns across 12 bases. V gave up 5 bases and J gave up 8 bases; unmatched junction bases: 7. The CDR3 has 15 amino acids. Germline CDR1 LGHNA, CDR2 YSLEER. For the CDR3, the DNA is TGCGCCAGCAGCTCGCTAGCGGGGGGGCCACATGAGCAGTTCTTC. Translated: CASSSLAGGPHEQFF.

The rearrangement links TRBV9 to TRBJ2-1, with 9 bases lining up with TRBD2. Germline V gene lookup returns CDR1 SGDLS and CDR2 YYNGEE. The J segment lost 4 bases and the V segment lost 3 bases, leaving 8 bases of the junction unmatched. The CDR3 contains 16 residues. CDR3 amino acids: CASSATGTSYYNEQFF. CDR3 sequence (DNA): TGTGCCAGCAGCGCGACCGGGACTAGCTATTACAATGAGCAGTTCTTC.

The chain employs TRBV7-9 and TRBJ1-3; no clear D gene. Trimming stripped 2 bases from V and 4 bases from J, with 12 bases between. The CDR3 loop spans 15 amino acids. Per the germline V gene, CDR1 is SEHNR and CDR2 is FQNEAQ (reference sequence). The CDR3 region is CASSLSPGSGNTIYF. The CDR3 DNA is TGTGCCAGCAGCTTATCCCCGGGTTCGGGAAACACCATATATTTT.

V and J are TRBV4-2 and TRBJ1-4, with a weak D call TRBD1 (6 bases). Trimming cost V 4 bases and J 1 base, with 10 bases left between them. The CDR3 extends over 15 amino acids. CDR1 is LGHNA and CDR2 is YNFKEQ in the germline V gene. CDR3 residues: CASSPWTETNEKLFF. The CDR3, as DNA: TGTGCCAGCAGCCCTTGGACAGAAACTAATGAAAAACTGTTTTTT.

V and J are TRBV2 and TRBJ2-7, with D perhaps matching TRBD2 (5 bases). The CDR3 runs 14 residues. Trimming removed 2 bases at V and 0 bases at J, with 8 bases between. CDR1 and CDR2 from the germline V gene are SNHLY and FYNNEI. DNA of the CDR3: TGTGCCAGCAGTGAACCCGGGATCTCCTACGAGCAGTACTTC. It translates to CASSEPGISYEQYF. Complete variable domain (other parts from reference TRBV2 and TRBJ2-7): EPEVTQTPSHQVTQMGQEVILRCVPISNHLYFYWYRQILGQKVEFLVSFYNNEISEKSEIFDDQFSVERPDGSNFTLKIRSTKLEDSAMYFCASSEPGISYEQYFGPGTRLTVT.

The rearrangement uses TRBV15 and TRBJ2-6; TRBD1 is a possible D gene (6 bases). CDR3 length: 18 amino acids. In germline, CDR1 is LNHNV, CDR2 YYDKDF (reference sequence). Trimming shortened V by 0 bases and J by 1 base, and 13 bases separated the two germline ends. CDR3 DNA: TGTGCCACCAGCAGAGAAGCAGGGGTGACTTCTGGGGCCAACGTCCTGACTTTC. It encodes CATSREAGVTSGANVLTF.

The chain is built from TRBV30 and TRBJ1-2; a weak D match, TRBD1 (5 bases). CDR3 length equals 14 residues. Germline V gives CDR1 GTSNPN, CDR2 SVGIG (reference sequence). V was shortened by 3 bases and J by 4 bases, with 15 bases between the two germline ends. The CDR3 coding sequence is TGTGCCTGGAGCCTATCCTGGGGCAGCTATGGCTACACCTTC. Amino acids: CAWSLSWGSYGYTF.

The chain carries TRBV9 and TRBJ2-3, with a tentative D call TRBD2 (7 bases). This CDR3 region has 15 residues. V was clipped by 3 bases and J by 0 bases, with 11 bases between them. Germline V CDR1 and CDR2: SGDLS, YYNGEE. In nucleotides, the CDR3 is TGTGCCAGCAGCGAGGGGGGGCCTAGCACAGATACGCAGTATTTT. Amino acids: CASSEGGPSTDTQYF.

This clone was recorded once. Other DNA sequences from this sample encode an identical CDR3 as well. The chain recombines TRBV29-1 with TRBJ2-5, with 8 bases identical to TRBD2. V lost 6 bases and J lost 1; bases outside the gene matches: 1. CDR1 SQVTM and CDR2 ANQGSEA come from the germline V gene. CDR3 length: 12 amino acids. The CDR3 DNA follows: TGCAGCGTCACTAGCGGCCAAGAGACCCAGTACTTC. Translation gives CSVTSGQETQYF.

This clone was counted only a few times. The chain uses TRBV24-1 and TRBJ2-1, with D unresolved. Germline V gene sequence: CDR1 KGHDR, CDR2 SFDVKD. V was clipped by 3 bases and J by 5 bases, with 7 bases between them. The CDR3 runs 13 residues. The CDR3 coding sequence is TGTGCCACCAGTGATCTCAGAAACAATGAGCAGTTCTTC. Translating gives CATSDLRNNEQFF.

The chain's CDR3 is CASSLPGDYRRNEQFF. CDR3 bases: TGCGCCAGCAGCTTGCCCGGCGACTATCGTCGGAATGAGCAGTTCTTC. The chain joins TRBV5-1 to TRBJ2-1, with TRBD2 as a possible D gene (5 bases). Per germline, CDR1 SGHRS and CDR2 YFSETQ. The CDR3 consists of 16 residues. V was pared by 1 base and J by 7 bases, with 18 bases between.

The CDR3 sequence: CASSTGQFNEQYF. DNA for the CDR3: TGTGCCAGCAGTACGGGACAATTCAACGAGCAGTACTTC. The chain is built from TRBV6-2 or TRBV6-3 and TRBJ2-7, with a possible D match to TRBD1 (6 bases). Germline V gene lookup returns CDR1 MNHEY and CDR2 SVGEGT. CDR3 length: 13 residues. V was shortened by 5 bases and J by 5 bases, with 13 bases between the two germline ends.

Notes on this clone: One end of the junction varies from germline; a read error may be responsible. The chain joins TRBV6-6 to TRBJ2-5; 13 positions agree with TRBD2. Germline values: CDR1 MNHNY, CDR2 SVGAGI (reference sequence). CDR3 length: 20 residues. The CDR3 protein is CASSYSVVTSGREGKETQYF. The DNA for the CDR3 is TGTGCCAGCAGCTACTCGGTAGTAACTAGCGGGAGGGAGGGGAAAGAGACCCAGTACTTC.

This chain joins TRBV15 and TRBJ2-1, with TRBD1 matching 10 bases. Germline assignment: CDR1 LNHNV and CDR2 YYDKDF (reference sequence). J lost 4 bases, V lost 4 bases, and 1 base had no gene match. This CDR3 is built from 14 residues. CDR3 loop: CATSKGQGYNEQFF. The CDR3 DNA follows: TGTGCCACCAGCAAGGGACAGGGGTACAATGAGCAGTTCTTC.